This T cell receptor beta chain comes out of a study of cytomegalovirus exposure and HLA in healthy donors. Study-wide results and limits: Sequencing artifact likely explains a cluster of highly shared sequence variants. Previously analyzed data showed that most TCR beta V segments were productive at a frequency of about 87% or about 30%. Clonal expansion, a later analysis showed, was greater in HLA-associated TCR beta chains than in equally common others.

In the case of this clone: Its antigen is undetermined.

It was with 60 Vbeta and 13 Jbeta primers that the PCR ran. The protocol was immunoSEQ multiplex PCR, while the TCRdb copy is restricted to in-frame clones and leaves out a portion. The repertoire holds around 120,000 clones, with approximately 84% as singletons. This clonotype was obtained from a man in his fifties in good health and CMV-seronegative. What was sequenced was PBMCs.

The CDR3 DNA reads as TGTGCCAGCAGCTTCTCTAGCGGGCGCGGGGCCAACGTCCTGACTTTC. Translated, it gives CASSFSSGRGANVLTF. This chain uses TRBV7-3 with TRBJ2-6; 8 nucleotides line up with TRBD2. Germline trimming cut 3 bases from V and 4 bases from J; bases unmatched to any gene: 5. CDR1 and CDR2 (germline): SGHTA, FQGTGA. The CDR3 length is 16 residues.